This T cell receptor (beta chain) was found in a study of blood T cell repertoires in COVID-19. In the study overall: Acute-phase and convalescent COVID-19 samples originated in the United States, Italy and Spain. The analysed material was cDNA or gDNA that came from T cells, B-cell-depleted T cells, or PBMCs.

CDR3 length: 13 residues. After removal of 10 bases from V and 4 bases from J, the junction contained 9 bases not matched to a gene. In germline, CDR1 is LNHNV, CDR2 YYDKDF (reference sequence). As processed by the authors: Estimation of nucleated cell counts was performed using reference gene primer amplification. Sequenced by immunoSEQ multiplex PCR; TCRdb stores in-frame clones only, minus some. The V and J calls and clone size were taken over from that table, and D and trimming were inferred from the DNA. The sample gives about 88,000 clones, roughly nine tenths of which show up once; 1.5% to 2% is in the top ten.

Sample: peripheral blood. The TCR was taken from a man in his 60s with acute or convalescent COVID-19. V usage is TRBV15 and J usage is TRBJ1-2; 7 nucleotides line up with TRBD1. The CDR3, as DNA: TGTGCCAGAACAGGGGATCACCTCTATGGCTACACCTTC. Its protein is CARTGDHLYGYTF.